This is a list of T cell receptor beta chains from one sample in a study of CD8 T cells in ankylosing spondylitis. Via MiXCR, TCRdb re-called the 5' RACE reads, giving one row per CDR3 protein. The sample has hundreds of thousands of distinct CDR3 sequences, approximately 12% seen once; the top ten hold just over 0.5%. The sequenced sample was blood, either unsorted or a sorted T cell fraction (not recorded which). These receptors came from a male donor with ankylosing spondylitis. Each CDR3 is given with its conserved first and last residue. D genes are given only for firm matches. Size is omitted from some rows. Given values are once, few, many or a class for expanded clones.

V gene	clone size	J gene	D gene	CDR3 protein	CDR3 DNA
TRBV5-5	few	TRBJ1-5	.	CASSLAGIYQPQHF	TGTGCCAGCAGCTTGGCCGGGATCTATCAGCCCCAGCATTTT
TRBV20-1	few	TRBJ2-7	.	CSASQGEQYF	TGCAGTGCTAGTCAGGGCGAGCAGTACTTC
TRBV7-9	many	TRBJ2-1	TRBD1	CASSLTPTGGWSLKNEQFF	TGTGCCAGCAGCTTGACCCCGACAGGGGGCTGGTCCTTAAAGAATGAGCAGTTCTTC
TRBV5-1	few	TRBJ2-6	.	CASSGIGGSSGANVLTF	TGCGCCAGCAGTGGGATAGGGGGTAGCTCTGGGGCCAACGTCCTGACTTTC
TRBV20-1	.	TRBJ2-1	TRBD1	CSARLGGVYTNEQFF	TGCAGTGCTAGACTAGGGGGCGTTTATACCAATGAGCAGTTCTTC
TRBV7-2	.	TRBJ2-1	.	CASRRWGGSGNEQFF	TGTGCCAGCAGGCGTTGGGGGGGCTCGGGTAATGAGCAGTTCTTC
TRBV10-3	.	TRBJ1-2	.	CAISERPPVGYTF	TGTGCCATCAGTGAGAGGCCACCGGTTGGCTACACCTTC
TRBV20-1	few	TRBJ1-3	.	CSARGDRISGNTIYF	TGCAGTGCTAGGGGTGACAGGATCTCTGGAAACACCATATATTTT
TRBV2	few	TRBJ2-7	.	CASTVGGYEQYF	TGTGCCAGCACCGTTGGGGGGTACGAGCAGTACTTC
TRBV20-1	many	TRBJ1-6	.	CSARLGGDWTPLHF	TGCAGTGCTAGATTGGGGGGAGATTGGACACCCCTCCACTTT
TRBV30	few	TRBJ2-1	.	CAWSKNPFNEQFF	TGTGCCTGGAGTAAGAACCCATTCAATGAGCAGTTCTTC
TRBV12-3/TRBV12-4	.	TRBJ1-2	.	CASSIAPGRHTF	TGTGCCAGCAGTATTGCACCCGGTCGGCACACCTTC
TRBV7-8	.	TRBJ2-3	TRBD2	CASSLWDIAGGLTDTQYF	TGTGCCAGCAGCCTTTGGGACATAGCGGGAGGGCTCACAGATACGCAGTATTTT
TRBV14	.	TRBJ2-7	TRBD1	CASSQDWAGGIHEQYF	TGTGCCAGCAGCCAAGATTGGGCAGGGGGCATCCACGAGCAGTACTTC
TRBV20-1	.	TRBJ2-5	TRBD1	CSAYTGVVETQYF	TGCAGTGCTTATACAGGGGTCGTAGAGACCCAGTACTTC
TRBV28	.	TRBJ2-3	TRBD1	CASSYSDRVADTQYF	TGTGCCAGCAGTTACTCGGACAGGGTGGCGGATACGCAGTATTTT
TRBV20-1	.	TRBJ1-6	TRBD1	CSASQIRDRNSPLHF	TGCAGTGCTAGCCAGATCCGGGACAGAAATTCACCCCTCCACTTT
TRBV6-5	many	TRBJ2-1	.	CASSYSSGLYNEQFF	TGTGCCAGCAGTTACTCAAGCGGACTATACAATGAGCAGTTCTTC
TRBV4-3	.	TRBJ2-7	.	CASSQEVYYEQYF	TGCGCCAGCAGCCAAGAAGTCTACTACGAGCAGTACTTC